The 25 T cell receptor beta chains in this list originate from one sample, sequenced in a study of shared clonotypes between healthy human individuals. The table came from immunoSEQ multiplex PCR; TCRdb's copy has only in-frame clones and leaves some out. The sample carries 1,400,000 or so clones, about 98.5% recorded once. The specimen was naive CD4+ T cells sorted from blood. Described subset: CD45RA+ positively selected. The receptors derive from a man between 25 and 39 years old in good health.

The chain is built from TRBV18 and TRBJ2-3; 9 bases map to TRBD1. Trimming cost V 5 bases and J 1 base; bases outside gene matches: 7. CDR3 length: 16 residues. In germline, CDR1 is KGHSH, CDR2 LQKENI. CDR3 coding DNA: TGTGCCAGCTCAGGTCGTAGGGACAGGGGCACAGATACGCAGTATTTT. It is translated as CASSGRRDRGTDTQYF.

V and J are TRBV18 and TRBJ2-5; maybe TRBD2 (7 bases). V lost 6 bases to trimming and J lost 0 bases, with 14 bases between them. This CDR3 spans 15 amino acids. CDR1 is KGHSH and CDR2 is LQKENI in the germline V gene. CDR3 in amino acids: CASSPWGGNQETQYF. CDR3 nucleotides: TGTGCCAGCTCCCCTTGGGGGGGCAACCAAGAGACCCAGTACTTC.

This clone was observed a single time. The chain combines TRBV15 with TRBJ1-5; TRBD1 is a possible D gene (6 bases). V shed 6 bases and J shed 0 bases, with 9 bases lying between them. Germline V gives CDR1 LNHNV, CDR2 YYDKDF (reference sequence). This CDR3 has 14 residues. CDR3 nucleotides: TGTGCCACCAGTAGGGACACTAGCAATCAGCCCCAGCATTTT. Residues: CATSRDTSNQPQHF.

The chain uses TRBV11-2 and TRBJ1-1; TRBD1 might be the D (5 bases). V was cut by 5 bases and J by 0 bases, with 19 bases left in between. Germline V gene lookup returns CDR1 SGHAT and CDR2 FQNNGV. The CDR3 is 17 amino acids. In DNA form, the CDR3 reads TGTGCCAGCAGCCGCGATCGGGGGGGACGGCTGAACACTGAAGCTTTCTTT. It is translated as CASSRDRGGRLNTEAFF.

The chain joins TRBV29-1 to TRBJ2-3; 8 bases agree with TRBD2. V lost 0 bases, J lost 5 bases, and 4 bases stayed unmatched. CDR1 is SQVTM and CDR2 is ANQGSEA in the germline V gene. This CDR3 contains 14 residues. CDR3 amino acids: CSVEEAGERDTQYF. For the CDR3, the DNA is TGCAGCGTTGAAGAAGCGGGAGAACGAGATACGCAGTATTTT.

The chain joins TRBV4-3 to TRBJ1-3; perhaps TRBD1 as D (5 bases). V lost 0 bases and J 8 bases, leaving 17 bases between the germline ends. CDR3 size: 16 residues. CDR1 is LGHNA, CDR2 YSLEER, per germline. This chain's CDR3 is CASSQDQGGAGDTIYF. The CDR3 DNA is TGCGCCAGCAGCCAAGATCAAGGAGGGGCTGGGGACACCATATATTTT.

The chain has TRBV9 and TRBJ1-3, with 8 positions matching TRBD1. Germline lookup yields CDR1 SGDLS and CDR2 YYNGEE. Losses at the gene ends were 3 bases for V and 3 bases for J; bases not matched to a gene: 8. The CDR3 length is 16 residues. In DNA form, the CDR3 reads TGTGCCAGCAGCGGAAACAGGGGGTACGGTGGAAACACCATATATTTT. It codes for CASSGNRGYGGNTIYF.

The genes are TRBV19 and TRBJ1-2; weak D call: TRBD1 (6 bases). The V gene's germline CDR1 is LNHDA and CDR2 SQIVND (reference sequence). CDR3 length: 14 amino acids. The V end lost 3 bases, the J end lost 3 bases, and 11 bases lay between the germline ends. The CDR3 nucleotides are TGTGCCAGTAGTATCCTACAGGGAGACTATGGCTACACCTTC. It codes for CASSILQGDYGYTF.

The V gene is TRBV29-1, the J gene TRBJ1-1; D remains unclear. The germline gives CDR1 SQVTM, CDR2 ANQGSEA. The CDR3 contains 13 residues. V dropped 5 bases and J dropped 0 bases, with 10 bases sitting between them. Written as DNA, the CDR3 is TGCAGCGTTCTGCGACCGCTGAACACTGAAGCTTTCTTT. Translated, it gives CSVLRPLNTEAFF.

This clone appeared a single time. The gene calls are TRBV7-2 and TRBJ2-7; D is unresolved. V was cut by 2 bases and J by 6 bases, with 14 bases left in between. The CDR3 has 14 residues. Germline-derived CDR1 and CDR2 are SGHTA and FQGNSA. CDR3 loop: CASSLLPSEFEQYF. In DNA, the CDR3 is TGTGCCAGCAGCTTACTGCCGAGCGAATTCGAGCAGTACTTC. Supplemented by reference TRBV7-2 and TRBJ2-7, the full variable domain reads GAGVSQSPSNKVTEKGKDVELRCDPISGHTALYWYRQSLGQGLEFLIYFQGNSAPDKSGLPSDRFSAERTGGSVSTLTIQRTQQEDSAVYLCASSLLPSEFEQYFGPGTRLTVT.

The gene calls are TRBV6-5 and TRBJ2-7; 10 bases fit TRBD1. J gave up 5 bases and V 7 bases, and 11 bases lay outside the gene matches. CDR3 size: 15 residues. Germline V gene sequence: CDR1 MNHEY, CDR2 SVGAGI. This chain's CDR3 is CASTIDPGQGNEQYF. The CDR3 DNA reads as TGTGCCAGCACCATAGACCCGGGACAGGGGAACGAGCAGTACTTC.

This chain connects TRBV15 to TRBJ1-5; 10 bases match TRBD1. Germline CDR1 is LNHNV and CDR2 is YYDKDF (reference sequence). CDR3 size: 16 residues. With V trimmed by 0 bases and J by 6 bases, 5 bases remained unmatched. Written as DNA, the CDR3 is TGTGCCACCAGCAGAGATGAGGGGACAGGGGTTCAGCCCCAGCATTTT. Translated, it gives CATSRDEGTGVQPQHF. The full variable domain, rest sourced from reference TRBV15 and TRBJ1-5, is DAMVIQNPRYQVTQFGKPVTLSCSQTLNHNVMYWYQQKSSQAPKLLFHYYDKDFNNEADTPDNFQSRRPNTSFCFLDIRSPGLGDTAMYLCATSRDEGTGVQPQHFGDGTRLSIL.

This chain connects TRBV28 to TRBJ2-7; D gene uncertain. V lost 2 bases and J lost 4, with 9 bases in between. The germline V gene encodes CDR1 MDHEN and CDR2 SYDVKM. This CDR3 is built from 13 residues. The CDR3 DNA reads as TGTGCCAGCAGTTTAGGAATAGGGTACGAGCAGTACTTC. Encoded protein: CASSLGIGYEQYF.

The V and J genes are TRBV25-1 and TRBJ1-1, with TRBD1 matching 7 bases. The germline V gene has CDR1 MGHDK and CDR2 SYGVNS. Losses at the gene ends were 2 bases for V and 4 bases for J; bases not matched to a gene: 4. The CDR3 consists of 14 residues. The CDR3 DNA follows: TGTGCCAGCAGTGAACCGGGACAGCGCACTGAAGCTTTCTTT. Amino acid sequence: CASSEPGQRTEAFF. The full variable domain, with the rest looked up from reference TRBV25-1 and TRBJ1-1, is EADIYQTPRYLVIGTGKKITLECSQTMGHDKMYWYQQDPGMELHLIHYSYGVNSTEKGDLSSESTVSRIRTEHFPLTLESARPSHTSQYLCASSEPGQRTEAFFGQGTRLTVV.

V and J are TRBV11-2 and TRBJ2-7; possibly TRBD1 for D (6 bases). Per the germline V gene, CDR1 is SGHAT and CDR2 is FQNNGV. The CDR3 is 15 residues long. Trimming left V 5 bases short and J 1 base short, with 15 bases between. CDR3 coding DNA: TGTGCCAGCAGCCCCATAAACAGGGTTTCCTACGAGCAGTACTTC. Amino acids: CASSPINRVSYEQYF. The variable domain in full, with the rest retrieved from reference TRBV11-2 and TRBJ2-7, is EAGVAQSPRYKIIEKRQSVAFWCNPISGHATLYWYQQILGQGPKLLIQFQNNGVVDDSQLPKDRFSAERLKGVDSTLKIQPAKLEDSAVYLCASSPINRVSYEQYFGPGTRLTVT.

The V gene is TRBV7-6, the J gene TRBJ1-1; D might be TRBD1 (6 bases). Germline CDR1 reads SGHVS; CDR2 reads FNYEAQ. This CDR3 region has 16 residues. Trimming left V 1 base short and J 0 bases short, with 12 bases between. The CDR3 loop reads CASSLGGANLNTEAFF. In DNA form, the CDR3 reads TGTGCCAGCAGCTTAGGGGGGGCAAACTTGAACACTGAAGCTTTCTTT. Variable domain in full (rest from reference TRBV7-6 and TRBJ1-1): GAGVSQSPRYKVTKRGQDVALRCDPISGHVSLYWYRQALGQGPEFLTYFNYEAQQDKSGLPNDRFSAERPEGSISTLTIQRTEQRDSAMYRCASSLGGANLNTEAFFGQGTRLTVV.

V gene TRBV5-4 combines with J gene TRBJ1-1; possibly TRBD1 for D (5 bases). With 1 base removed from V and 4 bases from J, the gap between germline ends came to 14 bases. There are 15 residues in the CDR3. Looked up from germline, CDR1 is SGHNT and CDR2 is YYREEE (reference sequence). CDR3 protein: CASSLHKGVATEAFF. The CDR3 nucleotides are TGTGCCAGCAGCTTGCATAAAGGGGTGGCCACTGAAGCTTTCTTT. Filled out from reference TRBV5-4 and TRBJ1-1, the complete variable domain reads ETGVTQSPTHLIKTRGQQVTLRCSSQSGHNTVSWYQQALGQGPQFIFQYYREEENGRGNFPPRFSGLQFPNYSSELNVNALELDDSALYLCASSLHKGVATEAFFGQGTRLTVV.

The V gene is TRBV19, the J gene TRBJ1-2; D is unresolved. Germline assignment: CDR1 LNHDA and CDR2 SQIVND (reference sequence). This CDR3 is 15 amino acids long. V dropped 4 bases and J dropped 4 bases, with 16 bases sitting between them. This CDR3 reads CASSTVIRFRYGYTF. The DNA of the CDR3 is TGTGCCAGTAGTACCGTCATTCGGTTTCGCTATGGCTACACCTTC.

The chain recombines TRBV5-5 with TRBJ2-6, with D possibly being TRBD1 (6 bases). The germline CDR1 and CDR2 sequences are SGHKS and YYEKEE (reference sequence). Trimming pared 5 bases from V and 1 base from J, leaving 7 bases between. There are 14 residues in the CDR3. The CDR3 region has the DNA TGTGCCAGCAGTGACAGGTCTGGGGCCAACGTCCTGACTTTC. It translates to CASSDRSGANVLTF.

As DNA, the CDR3 is TGTGCCAGCAGTCTTGGACAGGTCAGCTACGAGCAGTACTTC. The encoded protein is CASSLGQVSYEQYF. This chain joins TRBV6-6 and TRBJ2-7, with 7 nucleotides matching TRBD1. Trimming cost V 5 bases and J 3 bases; bases outside gene matches: 7. Germline assignment: CDR1 MNHNY and CDR2 SVGAGI (reference sequence). The CDR3 has 14 residues.

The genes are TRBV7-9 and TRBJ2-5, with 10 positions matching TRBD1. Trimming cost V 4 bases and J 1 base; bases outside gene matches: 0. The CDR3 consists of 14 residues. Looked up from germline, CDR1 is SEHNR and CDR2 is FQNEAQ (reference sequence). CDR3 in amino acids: CASSWTGGQETQYF. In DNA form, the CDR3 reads TGTGCCAGCAGCTGGACAGGGGGCCAAGAGACCCAGTACTTC.

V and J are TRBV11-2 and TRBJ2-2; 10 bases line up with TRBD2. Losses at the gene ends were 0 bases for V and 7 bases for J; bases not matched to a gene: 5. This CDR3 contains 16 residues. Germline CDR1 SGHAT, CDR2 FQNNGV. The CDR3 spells CASSLELAGLGGELFF. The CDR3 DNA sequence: TGTGCCAGCAGCTTAGAACTAGCGGGACTCGGCGGGGAGCTGTTTTTT.

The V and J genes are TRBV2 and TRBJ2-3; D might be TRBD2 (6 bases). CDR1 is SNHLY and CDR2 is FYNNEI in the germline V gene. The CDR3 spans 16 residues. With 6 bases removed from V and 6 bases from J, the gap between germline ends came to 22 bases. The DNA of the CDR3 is TGTGCCAGCAGAGAGGCGGGATCCCAGGTGATTGATACGCAGTATTTT. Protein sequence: CASREAGSQVIDTQYF.

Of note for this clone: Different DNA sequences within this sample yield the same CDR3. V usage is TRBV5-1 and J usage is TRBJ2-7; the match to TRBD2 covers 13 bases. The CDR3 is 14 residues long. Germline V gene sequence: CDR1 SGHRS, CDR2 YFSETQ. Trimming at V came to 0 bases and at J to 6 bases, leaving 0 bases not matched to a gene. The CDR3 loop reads CASSLGLAGGEQYF. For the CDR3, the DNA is TGCGCCAGCAGCTTGGGACTAGCGGGAGGCGAGCAGTACTTC.

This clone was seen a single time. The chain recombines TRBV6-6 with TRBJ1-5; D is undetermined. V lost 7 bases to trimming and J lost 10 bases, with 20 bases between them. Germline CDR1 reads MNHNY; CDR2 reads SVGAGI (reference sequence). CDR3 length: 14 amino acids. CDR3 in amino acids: CASTLGPGLYPQHF. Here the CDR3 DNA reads TGTGCCAGCACCCTCGGGCCGGGGTTGTACCCCCAGCATTTT.